These 20 T cell receptor beta chains were sequenced from one sample in a study of T cell repertoires in cytomegalovirus infection. What these receptors recognize is not known. TCRdb reprocessed the reads with MiXCR, giving one entry per CDR3 protein. Of 310,000 or so distinct CDR3 sequences listed, just under 25% are singletons. The sample was cultured PBMCs, taken from culture after CMV antigen stimulation. These TCRs come from a human donor in good health (CMV status not recorded). Some clones in this sample may be carry-over from other donors' samples.

This chain joins TRBV4-1 and TRBJ1-3, with 9 bases aligning to TRBD1. This CDR3 region has 18 residues. Germline V gives CDR1 MGHRA, CDR2 YSYEKL. V was pared by 4 bases and J by 3 bases, with 13 bases of the junction left unmatched. The CDR3 region is CASSPGRLQGAFGNTIYF. DNA for the CDR3: TGCGCCAGCAGCCCCGGACGTTTACAGGGGGCTTTTGGAAACACCATATATTTT.

This clonotype was recorded many times. The genes are TRBV7-2 and TRBJ1-2; the D is unclear. Germline V gene data show CDR1 as SGHTA and CDR2 as FQGNSA. The V and J ends lost 1 base and 8 bases respectively, with 11 bases between them. This CDR3 has 13 residues. The CDR3 reads CASSLDYNRGYTF. CDR3 DNA: TGTGCCAGCAGCTTAGATTACAATCGAGGCTACACCTTC.

Concerning this clonotype itself: The junction departs from the called germline gene at one end, perhaps through a read error. The CDR3 protein is CASSPLSGDYSNQPEHF. The CDR3 DNA reads as TGTGCCAGCAGCCCTTTGTCGGGCGATTATAGCAATCAGCCCGAGCATTTT. V gene TRBV7-8 combines with J gene TRBJ1-5; D is uncertain. The CDR3 covers 17 residues. The V gene's germline CDR1 is SGHVS and CDR2 FQNEAQ.

The sample holds many counts of this clonotype. The chain uses TRBV7-7 and TRBJ2-7, with a tentative D call TRBD1 (6 bases). The V gene lost 5 bases and the J gene lost 2 bases, with 16 bases spanning the gap. CDR1 and CDR2 (germline): SSHAT, FNYEAQ (reference sequence). The CDR3 runs 15 residues. The DNA for the CDR3 is TGTGCCAGCAGCCCTATCCCGACAGGAGCCTACGAGCAGTACTTC. Amino acids: CASSPIPTGAYEQYF.

CDR3 bases: TGTGCCAGTAGCTACGTCGCTCTACAGGGGGAGTTGTATGGCTACACCTTC. Translation: CASSYVALQGELYGYTF. The J gene is TRBJ1-2, the V gene TRBV19; 8 bases align to TRBD1. In germline, CDR1 is LNHDA, CDR2 SQIVND (reference sequence). V lost 6 bases, J lost 5 bases, and 17 bases stayed unmatched. The CDR3 loop spans 17 amino acids.

The chain has TRBV6-1 and TRBJ2-5; 12 bases are a match to TRBD2. This CDR3 comprises 15 residues. With V trimmed by 6 bases and J by 5 bases, 7 bases remained unmatched. The germline CDR1 and CDR2 sequences are MNHNS and SASEGT. For the CDR3, the DNA is TGTGCCAGCAGCCCCCTAGCGGGAGGGATCGAGACCCAGTACTTC. Encoded protein: CASSPLAGGIETQYF.

This clonotype was detected ten times or more. V and J are TRBV7-2 and TRBJ2-1; TRBD1 might be the D (6 bases). Germline CDR1 reads SGHTA; CDR2 reads FQGNSA. The V and J ends lost 2 bases and 8 bases respectively, with 19 bases between them. The length of the CDR3 is 16 residues. CDR3 in amino acids: CASSLQGSRGKDEQFF. CDR3 nucleotide sequence: TGTGCCAGCAGCTTACAAGGATCAAGGGGGAAGGATGAGCAGTTCTTC.

V is TRBV2 and J is TRBJ2-2, with D unclear. Germline V CDR1 and CDR2: SNHLY, FYNNEI. The CDR3 is 14 amino acids. Trimming removed 10 bases at V and 3 bases at J, with 15 bases between. The CDR3 nucleotides read TGTGCCACGACCCCAGACGGGTACACCGGGGAGCTGTTTTTT. This gives the protein CATTPDGYTGELFF.

This rearrangement joins TRBV7-2 to TRBJ2-2, with no clear D. The CDR3 totals 14 residues. Germline CDR1 reads SGHTA; CDR2 reads FQGNSA. V was shortened by 5 bases and J by 1 base, with 8 bases between the two germline ends. The CDR3, as DNA: TGTGCCAGCAGCCCCCGGCGGAACACCGGGGAGCTGTTTTTT. Protein sequence: CASSPRRNTGELFF.

This chain joins TRBV7-8 and TRBJ2-1; maybe TRBD2 (5 bases). Trimming took 8 bases from V and 1 from J, leaving 15 bases between them. This CDR3 has 15 amino acids. Germline V gene lookup returns CDR1 SGHVS and CDR2 FQNEAQ. CDR3 DNA sequence: TGTGCCAGCCTTCTGTGGAGCGGTTCCTACAATGAGCAGTTCTTC. Amino acids: CASLLWSGSYNEQFF.

V is TRBV5-5 and J is TRBJ1-1, with a weak D call TRBD1 (5 bases). Germline-derived CDR1 and CDR2 are SGHKS and YYEKEE (reference sequence). The CDR3 is 15 amino acids. V gave up 4 bases and J gave up 3 bases, with 16 bases separating them. CDR3 in DNA: TGTGCCAGCAGCAATCTAGGGGTTCGGTACACTGAAGCTTTCTTT. As protein: CASSNLGVRYTEAFF.

The V gene is TRBV28, the J gene TRBJ1-2; 8 bases are shared with TRBD1. The trim removed 7 bases at V and 4 bases at J, leaving 11 bases unmatched. The CDR3 runs to 15 residues. Germline CDR1 is MDHEN and CDR2 is SYDVKM. The CDR3 region is CASKPQDRELYGYTF. The CDR3 DNA is TGTGCCAGCAAACCCCAGGACAGGGAACTCTATGGCTACACCTTC.

This rearrangement joins TRBV24-1 to TRBJ2-1; 10 bases map to TRBD2. The CDR3 consists of 17 residues. V shed 1 base, J shed 6 bases, and the junction held 8 bases outside the gene matches. Per the germline V gene, CDR1 is KGHDR and CDR2 is SFDVKD. CDR3 sequence reads: CATSDFRRLAGSNEQFF. The CDR3 DNA reads TGTGCCACCAGTGATTTTAGGCGACTAGCGGGTAGCAATGAGCAGTTCTTC.

This clonotype showed up many times. The V call is TRBV11-1, the J call TRBJ1-1; possible D gene TRBD1, 6 bases. The CDR3 loop spans 16 amino acids. V lost 5 bases and J 0 bases, leaving 16 bases between the germline ends. CDR1 and CDR2 from the germline V gene are SGHAT and FQDESV (reference sequence). The DNA of the CDR3 is TGTGCCAGCAGCCCACGGAAAGGGGGACTGAACACTGAAGCTTTCTTT. Protein: CASSPRKGGLNTEAFF.

There are many counts of this clonotype. The chain links TRBV4-1 to TRBJ1-2; TRBD1 matches 10 bases. J lost 4 bases, V lost 3 bases, and 5 bases had no gene match. CDR3 length: 15 residues. CDR1 and CDR2 (germline): MGHRA, YSYEKL. CDR3 DNA: TGCGCCAGCAGCCACCCGGGACAGGGGACCTATGGCTACACCTTC. Encoded protein: CASSHPGQGTYGYTF.

The sample holds a few counts of this clonotype. V usage is TRBV4-3 and J usage is TRBJ2-1, with 7 bases aligning to TRBD2. V trimming: 1 base; J trimming: 4 bases; junction bases outside the gene matches: 4. CDR3 size: 15 residues. CDR1 is LGHNA, CDR2 YSLEER, per germline. The CDR3 here is CASSQALREYNEQFF. DNA for the CDR3: TGCGCCAGCAGCCAAGCTTTGCGGGAGTACAATGAGCAGTTCTTC.

This clonotype was seen only a few times. The chain is built from TRBV24-1 and TRBJ1-1; unclear D gene. The CDR3 consists of 14 residues. V shed 3 bases and J shed 1 base, with 8 bases lying between them. Germline values: CDR1 KGHDR, CDR2 SFDVKD. CDR3 sequence: CATSDPTANTEAFF. DNA of the CDR3: TGTGCCACCAGTGATCCCACAGCGAACACTGAAGCTTTCTTT.

The CDR3 is CATSDLSGSIYGYTF. CDR3 in DNA: TGTGCCACCAGTGATTTGTCGGGCAGTATCTATGGCTACACCTTC. The V and J genes are TRBV24-1 and TRBJ1-2; D unclear. This CDR3 region has 15 residues. From germline, CDR1 is KGHDR and CDR2 SFDVKD. The V end lost 0 bases, the J end lost 4 bases, and 11 bases lay between the germline ends.

Comments on this clonotype: A clone one base away is much larger, so this may be a read error. For the CDR3, the DNA is TGTGCCAGCAGGCCAAACAGGGTTTCACCCCTCCACTTT. This gives the protein CASRPNRVSPLHF. The chain joins TRBV27 to TRBJ1-6; D may be TRBD1 (6 bases). This CDR3 region has 13 residues. Trimming pared 6 bases from V and 9 bases from J, leaving 12 bases between. Germline V gene lookup returns CDR1 MNHEY and CDR2 SMNVEV (reference sequence).

This clonotype was detected only a few times. CDR3 coding DNA: TGTGCCAGCAGCCCCACCCATTCTAGCGGGAGAGATACGCAGTATTTT. This translates into CASSPTHSSGRDTQYF. The chain carries TRBV6-1 and TRBJ2-3, with TRBD2 identical over 10 bases. Germline V lookup: CDR1 MNHNS, CDR2 SASEGT. Trimming removed 6 bases from V and 5 bases from J; junction bases left unmatched: 11. The CDR3 has 16 residues.